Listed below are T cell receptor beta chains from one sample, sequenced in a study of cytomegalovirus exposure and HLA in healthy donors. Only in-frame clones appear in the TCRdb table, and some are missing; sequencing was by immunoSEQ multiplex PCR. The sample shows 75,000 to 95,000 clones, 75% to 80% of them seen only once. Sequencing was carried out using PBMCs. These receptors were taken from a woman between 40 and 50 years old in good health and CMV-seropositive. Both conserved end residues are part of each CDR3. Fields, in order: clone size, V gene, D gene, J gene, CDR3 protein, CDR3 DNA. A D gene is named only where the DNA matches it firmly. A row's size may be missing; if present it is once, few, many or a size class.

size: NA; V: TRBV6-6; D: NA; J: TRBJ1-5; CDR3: CASSLNQGQPQHF; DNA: TGTGCCAGCAGTTTAAATCAGGGGCAGCCCCAGCATTTT
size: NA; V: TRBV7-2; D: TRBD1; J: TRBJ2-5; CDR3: CASSPGQGGGETQYF; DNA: TGTGCCAGCAGCCCCGGACAGGGGGGTGGAGAGACCCAGTACTTC
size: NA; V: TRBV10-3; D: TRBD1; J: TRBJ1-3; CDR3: CAISGQGGSQNTIYF; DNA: TGTGCCATCAGTGGACAGGGCGGCTCTCAAAACACCATATATTTT
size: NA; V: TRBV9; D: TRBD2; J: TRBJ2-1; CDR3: CASSATIAPGLAAYNEQFF; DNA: TGTGCCAGCAGCGCCACGATCGCGCCGGGACTAGCGGCTTACAATGAGCAGTTCTTC
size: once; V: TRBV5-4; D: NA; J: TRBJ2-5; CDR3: CATSGVAKETQYF; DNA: TGTGCCACCTCGGGTGTAGCTAAAGAGACCCAGTACTTC
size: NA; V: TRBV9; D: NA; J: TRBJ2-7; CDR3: CASSVQPGGFYEQYF; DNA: TGTGCCAGCAGCGTACAGCCAGGGGGGTTCTACGAGCAGTACTTC
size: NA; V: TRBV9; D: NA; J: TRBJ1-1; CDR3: CASSVGVGLTEAFF; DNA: TGTGCCAGCAGCGTAGGGGTCGGACTCACTGAAGCTTTCTTT
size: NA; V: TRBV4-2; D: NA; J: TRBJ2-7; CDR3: CASSQSSYEQYF; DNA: TGTGCCAGCAGCCAGAGCTCCTACGAGCAGTACTTC
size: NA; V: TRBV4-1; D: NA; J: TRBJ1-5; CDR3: CASSLRATDRRNQPQHF; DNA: TGCGCCAGCAGCCTCCGTGCTACCGACAGGCGCAATCAGCCCCAGCATTTT
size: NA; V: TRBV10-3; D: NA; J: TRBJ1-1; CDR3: CAIVAGPRYTEAFF; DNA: TGTGCCATCGTCGCAGGGCCGAGGTACACTGAAGCTTTCTTT
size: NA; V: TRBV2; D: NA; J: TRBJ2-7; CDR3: CASSLSYEQYF; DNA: TGTGCCAGCAGTCTCTCCTACGAGCAGTACTTC
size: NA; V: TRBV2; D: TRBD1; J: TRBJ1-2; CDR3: CASSANLRDRRYGYTF; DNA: TGTGCCAGCAGTGCTAACCTCCGGGACAGACGCTATGGCTACACCTTC
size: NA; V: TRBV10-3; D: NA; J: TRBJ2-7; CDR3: CAISPRQESNTYEQYF; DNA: TGTGCCATCAGTCCTAGACAGGAAAGTAACACCTACGAGCAGTACTTC
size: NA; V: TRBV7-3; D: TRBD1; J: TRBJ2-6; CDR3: CASSSTGVGANVLTF; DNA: TGTGCCAGCAGCTCGACAGGGGTGGGGGCCAACGTCCTGACTTTC
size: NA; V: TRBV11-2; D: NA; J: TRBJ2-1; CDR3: CASSAGKNEQFF; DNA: TGTGCCAGCAGTGCCGGGAAGAATGAGCAGTTCTTC
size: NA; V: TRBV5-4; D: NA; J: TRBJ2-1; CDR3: CASSLVLAAYNEQFF; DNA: TGTGCCAGCAGCTTGGTATTAGCTGCCTACAATGAGCAGTTCTTC
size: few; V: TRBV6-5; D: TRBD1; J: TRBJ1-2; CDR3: CASRPDRALYGYTF; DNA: TGTGCCAGCAGACCCGACAGGGCCCTCTATGGCTACACCTTC
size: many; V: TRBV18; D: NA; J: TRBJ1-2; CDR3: CASAGDGTYGYTF; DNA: TGTGCCAGCGCGGGAGACGGAACCTATGGCTACACCTTC
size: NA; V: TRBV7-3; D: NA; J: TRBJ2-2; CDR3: CASSLTGPGVGTGELFF; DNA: TGTGCCAGCAGCTTAACGGGACCGGGAGTGGGTACCGGGGAGCTGTTTTTT
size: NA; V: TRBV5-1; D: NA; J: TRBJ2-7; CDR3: CASRVGDEQYF; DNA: TGCGCCAGCAGGGTCGGAGACGAGCAGTACTTC
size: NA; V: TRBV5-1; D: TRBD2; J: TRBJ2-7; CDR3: CASSRRRESGSLYEQYF; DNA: TGCGCCAGCAGCAGGCGTAGGGAGAGCGGGAGTTTGTACGAGCAGTACTTC
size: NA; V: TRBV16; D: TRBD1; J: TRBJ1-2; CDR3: CASSQTKQGGYGYTF; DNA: TGTGCCAGCAGCCAAACTAAACAGGGGGGCTATGGCTACACCTTC
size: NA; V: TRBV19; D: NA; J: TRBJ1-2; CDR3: CASSPSQPVSSYGYTF; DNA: TGTGCCAGTAGTCCGAGCCAACCCGTATCAAGCTATGGCTACACCTTC
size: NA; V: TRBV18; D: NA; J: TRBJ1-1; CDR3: CASSPPTGNTEAFF; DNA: TGTGCCAGCTCACCCCCGACGGGGAACACTGAAGCTTTCTTT
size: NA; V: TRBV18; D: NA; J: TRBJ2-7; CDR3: CASSLRQGSSYEQYF; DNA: TGTGCCAGCTCACTGAGGCAAGGGAGTTCCTACGAGCAGTACTTC
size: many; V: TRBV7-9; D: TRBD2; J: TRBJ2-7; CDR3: CASSWSSGSSYEQYF; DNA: TGTGCCAGCAGCTGGTCCAGCGGGAGCTCCTACGAGCAGTACTTC